Here is one TCR beta chain with its context. A modified ARM-PCR protocol with three rounds of nested PCR amplified TCRbeta. MiXCR, applied by TCRdb to the multiplex PCR reads, yields one record per CDR3 protein. The data show 55,000 to 65,000 distinct CDR3 sequences, roughly 57% seen once. This sample stems from a study of tumor and adjacent non-tumor tissue in lung cancer. RNA was extracted from bulk tissue without any cell sorting. The normal lung tissue was taken more than 3 cm from the tumor edge. This CDR3 comprises 14 residues. Trimming stripped 6 bases from V and 8 bases from J, with 17 bases between. Looked up from germline, CDR1 is MNHNS and CDR2 is SASEGT.

The sample was distant non-tumor lung tissue. The source is a man between 65 and 85 years old with non-small cell lung cancer. The rearrangement joins TRBV6-1 to TRBJ2-1; no reliable D call. CDR3 protein: CASRTWTAPDEQFF. CDR3 DNA: TGTGCCAGCAGGACATGGACGGCTCCGGATGAGCAGTTCTTC.